The 10 T cell receptor beta chains in this list originate from one sample, sequenced in a study of T cell responses to AZD1222 COVID-19 vaccine. TCRdb's copy holds only in-frame clones and misses some; the assay was immunoSEQ multiplex PCR. The sample lists 85,000 to 90,000 clones, 90% to 95% occurring once. The sequencing here drew on peripheral blood, taken on day 0 of MenACWY control vaccination. The source is an adult in good health.

The chain is built from TRBV9 and TRBJ1-4, with D perhaps TRBD1 (5 bases). V was cut by 0 bases and J by 4 bases, with 7 bases left in between. Germline lookup yields CDR1 SGDLS and CDR2 YYNGEE. This CDR3 region has 14 residues. The CDR3 nucleotides are TGTGCCAGCAGCGTAGGGGGGAGTAATGAAAAACTGTTTTTT. Protein: CASSVGGSNEKLFF.

The chain combines TRBV2 with TRBJ1-1; unclear D gene. The CDR3 totals 15 residues. Germline assignment: CDR1 SNHLY and CDR2 FYNNEI. The germline V and J ends were trimmed by 6 bases and 0 bases, with 14 bases remaining between them. CDR3 sequence reads: CASSADRTVNTEAFF. CDR3 nucleotides: TGTGCCAGCAGCGCCGACCGGACGGTGAACACTGAAGCTTTCTTT.

V usage is TRBV18 and J usage is TRBJ2-7, with 7 nucleotides matching TRBD2. This CDR3 region has 14 residues. Germline V gene lookup returns CDR1 KGHSH and CDR2 LQKENI. Losses at the gene ends were 4 bases for V and 3 bases for J; bases not matched to a gene: 6. The CDR3 protein is CASSLRGGDYEQYF. The DNA of the CDR3 is TGTGCCAGCTCACTCCGCGGGGGAGACTACGAGCAGTACTTC.

This sequence joins TRBV24-1 and TRBJ2-2, with 9 bases fitting TRBD2. CDR1 and CDR2 from the germline V gene are KGHDR and SFDVKD. The CDR3 loop spans 15 amino acids. The trim removed 5 bases at V and 1 base at J, leaving 1 base unmatched. For the CDR3, the DNA is TGTGCCACCAGTGCGACTAGCGGGAACACCGGGGAGCTGTTTTTT. Translation: CATSATSGNTGELFF.

The rearrangement links TRBV4-2 to TRBJ2-5; 8 bases fit TRBD2. The CDR3 runs to 17 residues. V lost 1 base and J lost 5; bases outside the gene matches: 12. The germline V gene has CDR1 LGHNA and CDR2 YNFKEQ. CDR3 amino acids: CASSQATGLGARETQYF. The DNA for the CDR3 is TGTGCCAGCAGCCAAGCCACGGGACTAGGGGCCCGGGAGACCCAGTACTTC.

Notes on this clone: Other DNA sequences of this sample code for an identical CDR3. This chain connects TRBV11-2 to TRBJ2-7; 12 nucleotides agree with TRBD1. Germline trimming cut 0 bases from V and 7 bases from J; bases unmatched to any gene: 4. Germline V CDR1 and CDR2: SGHAT, FQNNGV. CDR3 length: 15 amino acids. As DNA, the CDR3 is TGTGCCAGCAGCTTAGAAGGGACAGGGGGCCTAGAGCAGTACTTC. This codes for CASSLEGTGGLEQYF.

The chain links TRBV6-2 or TRBV6-3 to TRBJ2-2, with unresolved D. The CDR3 spans 17 residues. Looked up from germline, CDR1 is MNHEY and CDR2 is SVGEGT. V was trimmed by 2 bases and J by 2 bases, leaving 15 bases between them. The CDR3 DNA reads TGTGCCAGCAGTTACCCCTTGTGGGATTATAACACCGGGGAGCTGTTTTTT. Translated, it gives CASSYPLWDYNTGELFF.

J is TRBJ2-1 and V is TRBV7-9; TRBD1 or TRBD2 may be the D gene (6 bases each). The V and J ends lost 6 bases and 4 bases respectively, with 22 bases between them. The CDR3 length is 17 residues. Germline CDR1 and CDR2: SEHNR and FQNEAQ (reference sequence). As DNA, the CDR3 is TGTGCCAGCAGTCCCCTCGGGGGCGGGTCGGTTTACAATGAGCAGTTCTTC. This gives the protein CASSPLGGGSVYNEQFF.

This chain joins TRBV9 and TRBJ1-1; 7 positions agree with TRBD1. Unmatched junction bases numbered 2, after V lost 0 bases and J lost 3 bases. The CDR3 contains 14 residues. CDR1 and CDR2 from the germline V gene are SGDLS and YYNGEE. As DNA, the CDR3 is TGTGCCAGCAGCGTAGCGGACAGGCACACTGAAGCTTTCTTT. Protein sequence: CASSVADRHTEAFF.

The chain recombines TRBV5-1 with TRBJ1-2, with D hard to call. CDR1 SGHRS and CDR2 YFSETQ come from the germline V gene. V lost 0 bases to trimming and J lost 4 bases, with 7 bases between them. The CDR3 covers 13 residues. This CDR3 reads CASSLDMGYGYTF. CDR3 bases: TGCGCCAGCAGCTTGGACATGGGCTATGGCTACACCTTC.